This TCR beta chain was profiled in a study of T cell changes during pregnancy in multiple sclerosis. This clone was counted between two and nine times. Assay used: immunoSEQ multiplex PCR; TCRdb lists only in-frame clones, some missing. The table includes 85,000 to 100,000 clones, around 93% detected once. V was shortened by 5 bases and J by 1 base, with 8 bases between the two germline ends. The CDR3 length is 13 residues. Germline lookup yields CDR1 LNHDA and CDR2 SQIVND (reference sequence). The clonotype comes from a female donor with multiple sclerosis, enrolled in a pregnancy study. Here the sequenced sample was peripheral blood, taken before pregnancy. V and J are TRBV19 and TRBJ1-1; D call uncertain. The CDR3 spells CASSLGRNTEAFF. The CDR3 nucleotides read TGTGCCAGTAGTCTGGGGAGGAACACTGAAGCTTTCTTT.